This TCR beta chain came from a study of blood T cell repertoires in COVID-19. Sequencing was performed with immunoSEQ multiplex PCR; in TCRdb, only in-frame clones are kept and a portion is missing. The top ten hold 10% to 15% of the sample, which has roughly 80,000 clones, roughly 84% seen once. The germline gives CDR1 SGHRS, CDR2 YFSETQ. The CDR3 spans 14 residues. The ends were cut back, 4 bases at V and 7 bases at J, with 12 bases in the middle. The sequencing input was peripheral blood. This chain joins TRBV5-1 and TRBJ1-6; D ambiguous. The TCR sequence derives from a human donor in a cohort sampled during active COVID-19. The CDR3 sequence is CASSPPGGNSPLHF. The CDR3 DNA is TGCGCCAGCAGCCCCCCGGGTGGGAATTCACCCCTCCACTTT.